The 27 T cell receptor beta chains presented below share a single source sample, sequenced in a study of identical twins. TCRdb processed the 5' RACE reads anew with MiXCR; each CDR3 protein has one entry. This sample has under 1 million distinct CDR3 sequences; approximately 13% occur once, and the top ten carry about 1.5%. This sample was shared with a second study, whose subject was yellow fever vaccine responses in identical twins.

The sample comprised PBMCs. The receptors come from a woman aged 18-29 years in good health.

This clonotype was detected a few times. The chain carries TRBV6-5 and TRBJ2-2; no firm D call. V was pared by 2 bases and J by 6 bases, with 16 bases between. The germline V gene has CDR1 MNHEY and CDR2 SVGAGI. The CDR3 is 16 amino acids. The CDR3, as DNA: TGTGCCAGCAGTTACCACATCCCAGGTCTTGCCGGGGAGCTGTTTTTT. It specifies CASSYHIPGLAGELFF.

This clonotype was detected many times. The V gene is TRBV6-5, the J gene TRBJ1-4; D is possibly TRBD1 (6 bases). The germline CDR1 and CDR2 sequences are MNHEY and SVGAGI. The CDR3 length is 16 residues. With 6 bases removed from V and 11 bases from J, the gap between germline ends came to 25 bases. This CDR3 reads CASSYSRQGKGGKLFF. The DNA for the CDR3 is TGTGCCAGCAGCTATTCGAGGCAGGGGAAAGGAGGGAAACTGTTTTTT.

The rearrangement uses TRBV20-1 and TRBJ1-2; D not resolved. The germline V gene encodes CDR1 DFQATT and CDR2 SNEGSKA (reference sequence). V lost 6 bases and J lost 8, with 13 bases in between. The CDR3 is 11 residues long. The CDR3 here is CSAMYVWGYTF. CDR3 coding DNA: TGCAGTGCCATGTACGTCTGGGGCTACACCTTC.

In this sample, this clonotype turned up a few times. V and J are TRBV7-2 and TRBJ2-7, with D possibly being TRBD1 or TRBD2 (5 bases each). This CDR3 is 14 amino acids long. Trimming shortened V by 4 bases and J by 7 bases, and 17 bases separated the two germline ends. From germline, CDR1 is SGHTA and CDR2 FQGNSA. CDR3 in amino acids: CASSSRGTLSEQYV. CDR3 sequence (DNA): TGTGCCAGCAGCTCGAGAGGGACCCTCAGTGAGCAGTACGTC.

This clonotype showed up just a few times. The chain couples TRBV7-2 to TRBJ1-2, with TRBD1 matching 9 bases. CDR1 is SGHTA and CDR2 is FQGNSA in the germline V gene. J gave up 6 bases and V 5 bases, and 13 bases lay outside the gene matches. This CDR3 spans 16 amino acids. The CDR3 region has the DNA TGTGCCAGCAGCCCCCATCTGATGGGACAGGGTAATGGCTACACCTTC. Translated: CASSPHLMGQGNGYTF.

This chain links TRBV7-3 with TRBJ2-1; TRBD2 aligns across 7 bases. Per germline, CDR1 SGHTA and CDR2 FQGTGA. The J segment lost 5 bases and the V segment lost 2 bases, leaving 9 bases of the junction unmatched. This CDR3 is 16 amino acids long. For the CDR3, the DNA is TGTGCCAGCAGCTTAGCTGACGGGAGGATGAACAATGAGCAGTTCTTC. Residues: CASSLADGRMNNEQFF.

This clonotype was detected many times. The rearrangement uses TRBV15 and TRBJ1-2, with TRBD1 identical over 8 bases. Germline CDR1 and CDR2: LNHNV and YYDKDF (reference sequence). CDR3 length: 14 amino acids. V dropped 5 bases and J dropped 4; count of bases not matched to a gene: 6. The CDR3: CATSWTGTFYGYTF. CDR3 coding DNA: TGTGCCACCAGCTGGACAGGGACGTTCTATGGCTACACCTTC.

This clonotype came up a few times. This sequence joins TRBV6-1 and TRBJ2-5; D unclear. The ends were cut back, 8 bases at V and 4 bases at J, with 14 bases in the middle. The CDR3 is 13 amino acids. Germline V lookup: CDR1 MNHNS, CDR2 SASEGT. The CDR3 nucleotides read TGTGCCAGCTCCGTTTTTTCGGGAGAGACCCAGTACTTC. Protein: CASSVFSGETQYF.

This clonotype was observed a few times. V usage is TRBV21-1 and J usage is TRBJ1-2. TRBV21-1 is tagged as a pseudogene. CDR3 length equals 10 residues. CDR3: CARVGYGYTF. The CDR3 DNA is TGTGCCAGGGTGGGGTATGGCTACACCTTC.

This clonotype turned up a few times. The chain recombines TRBV20-1 with TRBJ1-1; 7 bases map to TRBD1. CDR1 and CDR2 from the germline V gene are DFQATT and SNEGSKA (reference sequence). V trimming: 4 bases; J trimming: 10 bases; junction bases outside the gene matches: 12. CDR3 size: 13 residues. The CDR3 DNA sequence: TGCAGTGCTAAGAGGGGCGAACAGGGGAGAGCTTTCTTT. Amino acid sequence: CSAKRGEQGRAFF.

V gene TRBV20-1 combines with J gene TRBJ2-7, with TRBD2 matching over 13 bases. Losses at the gene ends were 0 bases for V and 4 bases for J; bases not matched to a gene: 12. CDR1 DFQATT and CDR2 SNEGSKA come from the germline V gene (reference sequence). CDR3 length: 18 amino acids. The CDR3 reads CSARDTSGRALANYEQYF. CDR3 nucleotide sequence: TGCAGTGCTAGAGACACTAGCGGGAGGGCCCTCGCGAATTACGAGCAGTACTTC.

This clonotype was counted only a few times. The rearrangement uses TRBV5-1 and TRBJ2-3; no definite D call. This CDR3 has 15 amino acids. In germline, CDR1 is SGHRS, CDR2 YFSETQ. V lost 4 bases to trimming and J lost 2 bases, with 14 bases between them. CDR3 sequence: CASSTDLHLTDTQYF. CDR3 in DNA: TGCGCCAGCAGCACCGACCTACACCTCACAGATACGCAGTATTTT.

The chain recombines TRBV9 with TRBJ2-1, with 7 bases aligning to TRBD1. CDR3 length: 13 residues. The V and J ends lost 0 bases and 15 bases, in that order; junction bases with no gene match: 9. Germline-derived CDR1 and CDR2 are SGDLS and YYNGEE. CDR3 DNA sequence: TGTGCCAGCAGCGTAGAGGGGGCGAATCCCGGGTTCTTC. Its protein is CASSVEGANPGFF. The full variable domain, in which reference TRBV9 and TRBJ2-1 provide the parts outside the CDR3, is DSGVTQTPKHLITATGQRVTLRCSPRSGDLSVYWYQQSLDQGLQFLIQYYNGEERAKGNILERFSAQQFPDLHSELNLSSLELGDSALYFCASSVEGANPGFFGPGTRLTVL.

This clonotype was observed a few times. This CDR3 is CASSPFERPNTGELFF. The CDR3 DNA follows: TGTGCCAGCAGCCCCTTTGAGCGACCCAACACCGGGGAGCTGTTTTTT. The chain has TRBV6-1 and TRBJ2-2; D not certain. This CDR3 comprises 16 residues. Trimming took 6 bases from V and 2 from J, leaving 16 bases between them. The germline V gene has CDR1 MNHNS and CDR2 SASEGT.

Only a few counts were recorded for this clonotype. The chain has TRBV27 and TRBJ1-4; D is possibly TRBD1 (5 bases). The CDR3 is made up of 14 amino acids. Germline CDR1 and CDR2: MNHEY and SMNVEV (reference sequence). Trimming removed 2 bases at V and 5 bases at J, with 9 bases between. For the CDR3, the DNA is TGTGCCAGCAGTTTAAGGCCAGGGAATGAAAAACTGTTTTTT. As protein: CASSLRPGNEKLFF.

This clonotype occurred many times. The chain has TRBV5-1 and TRBJ2-1, with 9 bases matching TRBD2. With 5 bases clipped from V and 6 bases from J, the junction kept 12 bases outside the gene matches. The CDR3 extends over 16 amino acids. Germline V gives CDR1 SGHRS, CDR2 YFSETQ. CDR3 nucleotides: TGCGCCAGCAGAGGGTTTAGCGGGAGTTTGGGCAATGAGCAGTTCTTC. Translated: CASRGFSGSLGNEQFF.

This clonotype was picked up a small number of times. J is TRBJ2-3 and V is TRBV6-1, with 10 positions matching TRBD2. CDR3 length equals 14 residues. Germline V gene sequence: CDR1 MNHNS, CDR2 SASEGT. Trimming cost V 8 bases and J 0 bases; bases outside gene matches: 2. The CDR3 nucleotides read TGTGCCAGCGGGACTAGCGCTAGCACAGATACGCAGTATTTT. The encoded protein is CASGTSASTDTQYF.

The rearrangement joins TRBV20-1 to TRBJ1-6, with 7 bases matching TRBD1. The CDR3 length is 17 residues. V trimming: 0 bases; J trimming: 5 bases; junction bases outside the gene matches: 10. Germline CDR1 reads DFQATT; CDR2 reads SNEGSKA (reference sequence). DNA of the CDR3: TGCAGTGCTAGAGATCTAGGGGGCGATGTCCATAATTCACCCCTCCACTTT. This gives the protein CSARDLGGDVHNSPLHF.

This chain links TRBV19 with TRBJ1-3; D is unclear. The germline V gene has CDR1 LNHDA and CDR2 SQIVND (reference sequence). The CDR3 sequence is 13 residues long. The V gene lost 8 bases and the J gene lost 0 bases, with 8 bases spanning the gap. This CDR3 is CASRLSSGNTIYF. The CDR3 DNA follows: TGTGCCAGTCGACTAAGCTCTGGAAACACCATATATTTT.

The chain joins TRBV20-1 to TRBJ2-7, with a weak D call TRBD1 (6 bases). V dropped 6 bases and J dropped 0 bases, with 15 bases sitting between them. This CDR3 has 14 residues. From germline, CDR1 is DFQATT and CDR2 SNEGSKA (reference sequence). In DNA, the CDR3 is TGCAGTGCCGGCACCTTGGACAGCTCCTACGAGCAGTACTTC. Translating it yields CSAGTLDSSYEQYF.

The genes are TRBV7-6 and TRBJ2-5, with a possible D match to TRBD1 (6 bases). The CDR3 length is 17 residues. Trimming removed 1 base from V and 5 bases from J, with 20 bases in between. Per germline, CDR1 SGHVS and CDR2 FNYEAQ. The CDR3 region has the DNA TGTGCCAGCAGCTTAGTGGGGGCTTCAAGGTCGGTGGAGACCCAGTACTTC. It encodes CASSLVGASRSVETQYF.

This clonotype was counted between two and nine times. V and J are TRBV6-1 and TRBJ1-1; D gene ambiguous. Trimming took 3 bases from V and 4 from J, leaving 12 bases between them. Germline V gene sequence: CDR1 MNHNS, CDR2 SASEGT. The CDR3 is made up of 14 amino acids. DNA of the CDR3: TGTGCCAGCAGTGATGGACCGCTCCGCACTGAAGCTTTCTTT. Its protein product is CASSDGPLRTEAFF.

Turning to this clonotype: The junction departs from germline at one end; a sequencing error may be responsible. The chain is built from TRBV6-1 and TRBJ2-1; perhaps TRBD2 as D (6 bases). Germline V lookup: CDR1 MNHNS, CDR2 SASEGT. The length of the CDR3 is 14 residues. Here the CDR3 DNA reads TGCACCGCGGGTAGCGGCTTCCACTACAATGAGCAGTTCTTC. This gives the protein CTAGSGFHYNEQFF.

This clonotype showed up just a few times. The chain is built from TRBV25-1 and TRBJ1-1; D might be TRBD1 (5 bases). This CDR3 is 16 amino acids long. Trimming pared 2 bases from V and 4 bases from J, leaving 17 bases between. CDR1 is MGHDK and CDR2 is SYGVNS in the germline V gene. As DNA, the CDR3 is TGTGCCAGCAGTGAACGGGGCGGGTCGTTGGGCACTGAAGCTTTCTTT. It codes for CASSERGGSLGTEAFF.

The table lists this clonotype with a few counts. V and J are TRBV27 and TRBJ1-2, with TRBD1 matching over 9 bases. Germline loops: CDR1 MNHEY, CDR2 SMNVEV (reference sequence). Trimming removed 5 bases from V and 7 bases from J; junction bases left unmatched: 5. The CDR3 contains 13 residues. The CDR3 DNA is TGTGCCAGCAGTCAACAGGGGGCGGTTGGCTACACCTTC. Translated, it gives CASSQQGAVGYTF.

The V call is TRBV20-1, the J call TRBJ2-1; D possibly uses TRBD1 or TRBD2 (5 bases each). Deletions cut 8 bases from V and 4 bases from J, with 9 bases between. CDR1 is DFQATT, CDR2 SNEGSKA, per germline (reference sequence). The CDR3 contains 11 residues. The CDR3 bases are TGCAGTCGAGGGGCTTACAATGAGCAGTTCTTC. This codes for CSRGAYNEQFF.

This clonotype was seen only a few times. The chain uses TRBV13 and TRBJ2-1, with 8 bases that match TRBD2. The CDR3 totals 17 residues. The ends lost 1 base at V and 6 bases at J; junction bases unmatched: 11. Germline lookup yields CDR1 PRHDT and CDR2 FYEKMQ (reference sequence). The CDR3 sequence: CASSLVRVAGGSNEQFF. In nucleotides, the CDR3 is TGTGCCAGCAGCTTAGTGCGGGTCGCGGGAGGAAGCAATGAGCAGTTCTTC.